This entry concerns a single TCR beta chain. These data are taken from a study of long-term antiretroviral therapy in people with HIV. Researchers report immunoSEQ v3.0 was run at survey level. TCRdb's table, derived via immunoSEQ multiplex PCR, lists solely in-frame clones and lacks some. The sample lists over 9,500 clones, 70% to 75% occurring once. CDR1 is MNHEY, CDR2 SMNVEV, per germline (reference sequence). The CDR3 is made up of 17 amino acids. V lost 3 bases and J lost 5; bases outside the gene matches: 5. The sample consisted of unsorted PBMCs, taken 1.8 years before starting antiretroviral therapy. The V and J genes are TRBV27 and TRBJ2-1; 15 bases align to TRBD2. The TCR originated in a man aged 35 to 55 with HIV. The CDR3 sequence: CASSLRTSGGANNEQFF. The CDR3, as DNA: TGTGCCAGCAGTTTGAGGACTAGCGGGGGGGCTAACAATGAGCAGTTCTTC.